This T cell receptor (beta chain) was profiled in a study of blood T cell repertoires in COVID-19. This CDR3 spans 14 amino acids. The germline V gene has CDR1 MNHNY and CDR2 SVGAGI (reference sequence). With V trimmed by 4 bases and J by 4 bases, 5 bases remained unmatched. Assay used: immunoSEQ multiplex PCR; TCRdb lists only in-frame clones, some missing. This sample carries over 200,000 clones, 70% to 90% of them seen once, and the ten largest clones take 0.65% to 0.8%. This sequence joins TRBV6-6 and TRBJ1-1; TRBD1 aligns across 8 bases. Sequenced sample: peripheral blood. This clonotype was obtained from a human donor in a cohort sampled during active COVID-19. CDR3 sequence (DNA): TGTGCCAGCAGTTTCGGACAGGGATCCACTGAAGCTTTCTTT. This sequence encodes CASSFGQGSTEAFF.